This T cell receptor beta chain was sequenced during a study of T cell repertoires and HLA-DP antigens. Study summary: DNA input averaged around 200 ng in sorted CD137+CD4+ and roughly 1,100 ng in pre-culture CD4+.

Sequencing was performed with immunoSEQ multiplex PCR; in TCRdb, only in-frame clones are kept and a portion is missing. The sample carries about 110,000 clones, approximately 92% recorded once. About this clone: Its antigen is currently unknown.

Study-wide results and caveats: A non-physiological HeLa system presented antigen to total CD4+ responders.

Average purity of the negatively selected CD4+ T cells was about 98%. After removal of 0 bases from V and 0 bases from J, the junction contained 8 bases not matched to a gene. Germline CDR1 is MNHEY and CDR2 is SMNVEV (reference sequence). CDR3 size: 18 residues. The receptor's source is a woman younger than 30 in good health and CMV-seronegative. Sequencing input: CD4+ T cells from PBMCs. The J gene is TRBJ2-4, the V gene TRBV27; the match to TRBD1 covers 7 bases. Written as DNA, the CDR3 is TGTGCCAGCAGTTTATCGTGGGACAGCAAGCTAGCCAAAAACATTCAGTACTTC. Its translation is CASSLSWDSKLAKNIQYF.